The T cell receptor beta chain under discussion was sequenced for a study of shared clonotypes between healthy human individuals. Sequenced by immunoSEQ multiplex PCR; TCRdb stores in-frame clones only, minus some. Of some 2,000,000 clones in the sample, 90% to 96% were seen once. Per the germline V gene, CDR1 is SEHNR and CDR2 is FQNEAQ (reference sequence). Trimming left V 5 bases short and J 0 bases short, with 14 bases between. This CDR3 region has 15 residues. Material for sequencing was naive CD4+ T cells sorted from blood. Subset: CD45RA+ positively selected. The rearrangement uses TRBV7-9 and TRBJ2-7, with D possibly TRBD1 on 5 matching bases. The clonotype comes from a man aged 18 to 30 in good health. CDR3 DNA sequence: TGTGCCAGCAGCGGTGGACACTCAAGCTCCTACGAGCAGTACTTC. Protein product: CASSGGHSSSYEQYF.